The 12 T cell receptor beta chains in this list originate from one sample, sequenced in a study of CD8+ T cells in alopecia areata. Once RNA had been extracted, it was reverse transcribed into cDNA to act as the sequencing template. Sequencing used immunoSEQ multiplex PCR; TCRdb keeps in-frame clones, though not all of them. Listed for the sample are roughly 110,000 clones, none seen a single time. Sequences were obtained from lesional skin. The receptors were gathered from a C3H/HeJ mouse with alopecia areata. The MHC haplotype recorded for the strain is H2-k.

This clone turned up a few times. Mouse names are used for the genes. The read gets to within 4 residues of the CDR3 end, and the germline J gene fills in the rest. The chain employs TRBV13-3 and TRBJ2-1; 12 bases line up with TRBD2. Trimming removed 2 bases from V and 6 bases from J; junction bases left unmatched: 6. The CDR3 covers 16 residues. The V gene's germline CDR1 is NNHDY and CDR2 SYVADS. Partial CDR3 DNA: TGTGCCAGCAGTGACCCGACTGGGGGGGCGCGTGCT. It yields the protein CASSDPTGGARA. The full CDR3 protein is CASSDPTGGARAEQFF.

Comment on this clone: Genes and germline are mouse. The read comes to an end 4 residues before the CDR3 does, leaving the germline J gene to fill in the end. The J gene is TRBJ1-4, the V gene TRBV17; 7 nucleotides line up with TRBD1. Per germline, CDR1 MNHDT and CDR2 YYDKIL. The CDR3 runs to 14 residues. Unmatched junction bases numbered 3, after V lost 5 bases and J lost 3 bases. This CDR3 is CASSPGGTNERLFF. Partial CDR3 DNA: TGTGCTAGCAGTCCAGGGGGAACCAACGAA.

This clone was seen only a few times. The germline and genes are mouse ones. The CDR3 goes on 4 residues after the read ends, and that part is filled in from the germline J gene. The V and J genes are TRBV13-3 and TRBJ2-7, with TRBD2 identical over 10 bases. The CDR3 spans 15 residues. Germline V gives CDR1 NNHDY, CDR2 SYVADS. V shed 5 bases, J shed 3 bases, and the junction held 8 bases outside the gene matches. CDR3 sequence: CASRSPGTGDYEQYF. Incomplete CDR3 DNA: TGTGCCAGCAGGAGTCCCGGGACTGGGGACTAT.

A word on this clone: The genes are named according to mouse. Sequencing ends 4 residues short of the CDR3 end; the germline J gene provides the rest. V is TRBV31 and J is TRBJ2-1; D perhaps matches TRBD1 (6 bases). This CDR3 has 14 amino acids. The germline CDR1 and CDR2 sequences are GKSSPN and SITVG. Between the trimmed V and J ends, which lost 4 bases and 1 base, there was a span of 11 bases. The sequenced CDR3 bases are TGTGCCTGGACCTCGACAGGAAACTATGCT. Translating it yields CAWTSTGNYA. The complete CDR3 reads CAWTSTGNYAEQFF.

As regards this clone: Gene and germline names: mouse. The read falls 4 residues short of the CDR3 end, and the missing part is taken from the germline J gene. The chain employs TRBV3 and TRBJ2-1; 10 bases align to TRBD2. Germline CDR1 is SNHLY and CDR2 is FYNGKV (reference sequence). This CDR3 is 16 amino acids long. V lost 1 base, J lost 0 bases, and 0 bases stayed unmatched. The CDR3 DNA, read in part, is TGTGCCAGCAGCTTAGGGGACTGGGGTAACTATGCT. It specifies CASSLGDWGNYA. The full CDR3 protein is CASSLGDWGNYAEQFF.

This clone was found a few times. Germline and genes here are mouse. Read data end 4 residues before the CDR3 end; the end is taken from the germline J gene. This chain joins TRBV1 and TRBJ2-7; unclear D gene. CDR1 is NSQYPW and CDR2 is LRSPGD in the germline V gene (reference sequence). The CDR3 sequence is 12 residues long. The DNA read from the CDR3 is TGCACCTGCAGTGGTTTGGGTTAT. Protein product: CTCSGLGY. The entire CDR3 sequence reads CTCSGLGYEQYF.

As for this clone: The protein listed by TCRdb differs at residue 13 from the translated DNA, so the DNA translation is shown. The gene names here belong to mouse. The CDR3 end falls 3 residues outside the read, so it is completed with the germline J gene. This chain links TRBV1 with TRBJ1-6, with 8 bases aligning to TRBD1. TRBJ1-6 is filed as an ORF, its function uncertain. Per germline, CDR1 NSQYPW and CDR2 LRSPGD (reference sequence). The CDR3 consists of 16 residues. The V gene end was trimmed by 4 bases and the J gene end by 1 base; junction bases not matched to a gene: 3. The DNA read from the CDR3 is TGCACCTGCAGTGTAGGACAGGGATCCTATAATTCGCCC. Amino acids: CTCSVGQGSYNSP. The entire CDR3 reads CTCSVGQGSYNSPLYF.

This clone was seen repeatedly, ten times or more. The gene names given are mouse names. The read ends 4 residues shy of where the CDR3 ends; the end is completed using the germline J gene. This chain uses TRBV13-3 with TRBJ2-1; D is uncertain. V lost 0 bases and J lost 3, with 7 bases in between. Germline V gives CDR1 NNHDY, CDR2 SYVADS. This CDR3 has 14 residues. CDR3 loop: CASSDAVFYAEQFF. CDR3 DNA (partial): TGTGCCAGCAGTGATGCAGTCTTCTATGCT.

This clone was detected only a few times. Gene names follow the mouse nomenclature. The missing CDR3 end, 4 residues past where the read stops, is filled in from the germline J gene. The chain uses TRBV13-3 and TRBJ2-4; 12 bases fit TRBD2. V trimming: 5 bases; J trimming: 2 bases; junction bases outside the gene matches: 6. This CDR3 region has 16 residues. Per the germline V gene, CDR1 is NNHDY and CDR2 is SYVADS. CDR3 bases read: TGTGCCAGCAGACCTGACTGGGGGGGCGATCAAAAC. It is translated as CASRPDWGGDQN. The full CDR3 protein is CASRPDWGGDQNTLYF.

Notes on this clone: Gene and germline names: mouse. Read sequence stops 4 residues before the CDR3 end, and the germline J gene provides the missing end. The chain combines TRBV1 with TRBJ2-4; 12 positions match TRBD1. The V and J ends lost 0 bases and 2 bases, in that order; junction bases with no gene match: 3. Germline V CDR1 and CDR2: NSQYPW, LRSPGD (reference sequence). This CDR3 contains 17 residues. CDR3 protein: CTCSAEGQGAFQNTLYF. CDR3 bases read: TGCACCTGCAGTGCAGAGGGACAGGGGGCCTTTCAAAAC.

Worth noting for this clone: Each gene name is a mouse one. The read terminates 4 residues ahead of where the CDR3 ends, so the germline J gene completes it. This chain uses TRBV1 with TRBJ1-1, with 7 bases fitting TRBD1. The CDR3 runs to 14 residues. V shed 5 bases and J 1 base; nucleotides not matched to a gene: 4. In germline, CDR1 is NSQYPW, CDR2 LRSPGD (reference sequence). CDR3 DNA, as far as it was read: TGCACCTGCAGTTCCCAGGGGGGAAACACA. It codes for CTCSSQGGNT. The entire CDR3 sequence reads CTCSSQGGNTEVFF.

In this sample, this clone turned up many times. Genes and germline come from the mouse. Read data end 4 residues before the CDR3 end; the end is taken from the germline J gene. The chain has TRBV13-3 and TRBJ1-4; possible D gene TRBD1, 5 bases. V lost 0 bases and J lost 4, with 10 bases in between. The CDR3 spans 15 residues. CDR1 and CDR2 (germline): NNHDY, SYVADS. The CDR3 loop is CASSDARQGNERLFF. The sequenced part of the CDR3 DNA is TGTGCCAGCAGTGATGCAAGGCAGGGCAACGAA.